The rows below give T cell receptor beta chains drawn from one sample of a study of beta chain features in type 1 diabetes. The assay was immunoSEQ multiplex PCR, and TCRdb's table has in-frame clones only and misses some. Of about 220,000 clones listed, 11% are singletons. Sequencing was carried out using central memory CD4+ T cells from blood. All receptors come from a man between 18 and 35 years old in good health. Both conserved end residues are part of each CDR3. The order of the fields is J gene, V gene, CDR3 protein.

J gene: TRBJ2-6
V gene: TRBV15
CDR3 protein: CATSRGTPSGANVLTF

J gene: TRBJ1-4
V gene: TRBV30
CDR3 protein: CAWSVPGTGREKLFF

J gene: TRBJ2-1
V gene: TRBV28
CDR3 protein: CASSPGLAGDIIQFF

J gene: TRBJ1-4
V gene: TRBV27
CDR3 protein: CATRQGAGEKLFF

J gene: TRBJ2-1
V gene: TRBV11-2
CDR3 protein: CASSRTRRNEQFF

J gene: TRBJ1-1
V gene: TRBV29-1
CDR3 protein: CSVAGLNTEAFF

J gene: TRBJ2-1
V gene: TRBV7-2
CDR3 protein: CASSLSGYEQFF

J gene: TRBJ2-5
V gene: TRBV13
CDR3 protein: CASSLDPRDETQYF

J gene: TRBJ2-7
V gene: TRBV15
CDR3 protein: CATSRDRSRQGAVEQYF

J gene: TRBJ2-3
V gene: TRBV6-1
CDR3 protein: CASSEVTTTDTQYF